This record concerns one T cell receptor beta chain sequence. CDR3 length equals 12 residues. The ends were cut back, 3 bases at V and 8 bases at J, with 13 bases in the middle. Per germline, CDR1 SQVTM and CDR2 ANQGSEA. How the authors handled the data: Quantification of nucleated cells was approximated via reference gene primer amplification. Using immunoSEQ multiplex PCR, the repertoire was profiled, and TCRdb retains in-frame clones only, with some absent. V and J calls and clone size are given by that table; D and trimming were obtained from the DNA. Among fewer than 200,000 clones, approximately 86% were seen once, and the ten largest hold roughly 1.1%. The data belong to a study of blood T cell repertoires in COVID-19. Study details: From T cells, B-cell-depleted T cells, or PBMCs came the material, which was cDNA or gDNA.

V is TRBV29-1 and J is TRBJ1-2; tentatively, D is TRBD1 (6 bases). This TCR was sampled from a man aged 55-75 years who had recovered from COVID-19. The specimen was peripheral blood. CDR3 loop: CSVDLQGWGYTF. CDR3 sequence (DNA): TGCAGCGTTGATTTACAGGGTTGGGGCTACACCTTC.